This T cell receptor (beta chain) was identified during a study of CD8 T cells in ankylosing spondylitis. General observations from the study: Significant enrichment of disease-linked clones was reported in matched ankylosing spondylitis synovial fluid. Roughly 8 highly homologous variants made up a TCR beta motif that seemed to typify ankylosing spondylitis blood. Both synovial fluid and blood in reactive arthritis had previously been reported to carry some motif variants. Disease-linked clones, CD8+, were relatively rare in peripheral blood.

The V segment lost 7 bases and the J segment 9 bases; nucleotides outside the gene matches: 17. Germline V lookup: CDR1 MNHEY, CDR2 SMNVEV (reference sequence). The CDR3 sequence is 15 residues long. This clonotype occurred many times. The antigen is unknown. With molecular barcodes, quantitative 5'-RACE was used to make the TCR beta libraries. TCRdb re-called the 5' RACE reads through MiXCR, storing one row per CDR3 protein. The sample carries 450,000 to 550,000 distinct CDR3 sequences, roughly 5.3% recorded once. This chain joins TRBV27 and TRBJ2-5; 7 bases match TRBD1. Specimen: blood, either unsorted or a sorted T cell fraction (not recorded which). The clonotype comes from a male donor with ankylosing spondylitis. The CDR3 DNA follows: TGTGCCAGCAATCCTATCGGGACAGCCATCAGGTCCCAGTACTTC. Translated: CASNPIGTAIRSQYF.